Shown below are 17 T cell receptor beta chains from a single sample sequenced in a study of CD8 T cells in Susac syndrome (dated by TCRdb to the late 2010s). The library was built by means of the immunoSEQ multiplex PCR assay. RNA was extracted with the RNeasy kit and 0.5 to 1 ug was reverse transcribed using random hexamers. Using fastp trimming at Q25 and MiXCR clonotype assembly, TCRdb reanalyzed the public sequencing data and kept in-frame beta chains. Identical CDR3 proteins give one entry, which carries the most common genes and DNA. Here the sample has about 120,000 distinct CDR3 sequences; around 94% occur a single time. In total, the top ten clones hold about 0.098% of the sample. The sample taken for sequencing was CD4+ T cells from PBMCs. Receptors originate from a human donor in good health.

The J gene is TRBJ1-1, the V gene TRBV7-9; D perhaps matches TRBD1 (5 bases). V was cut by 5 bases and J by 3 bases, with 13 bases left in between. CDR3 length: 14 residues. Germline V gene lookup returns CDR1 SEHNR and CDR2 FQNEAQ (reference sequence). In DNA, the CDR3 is TGTGCCAGCAGCCGACGGGGCGGGGACACTGAAGCTTTCTTT. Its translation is CASSRRGGDTEAFF.

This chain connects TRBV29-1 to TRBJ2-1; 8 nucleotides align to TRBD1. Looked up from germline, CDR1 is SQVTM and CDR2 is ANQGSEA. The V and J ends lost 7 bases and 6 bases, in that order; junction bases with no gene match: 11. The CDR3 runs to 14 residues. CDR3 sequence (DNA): TGCAGCGGATGCAGGGGGCTTGGTGGCAATGAGCAGTTCTTC. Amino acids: CSGCRGLGGNEQFF.

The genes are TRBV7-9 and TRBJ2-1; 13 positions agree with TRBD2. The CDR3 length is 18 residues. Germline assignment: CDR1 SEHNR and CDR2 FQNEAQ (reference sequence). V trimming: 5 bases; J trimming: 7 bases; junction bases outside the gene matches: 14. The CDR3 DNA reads TGTGCCAGCAGCGCCCACCCCAGGACTAGCGGGAGTTTGAATGAGCAGTTCTTC. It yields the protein CASSAHPRTSGSLNEQFF.

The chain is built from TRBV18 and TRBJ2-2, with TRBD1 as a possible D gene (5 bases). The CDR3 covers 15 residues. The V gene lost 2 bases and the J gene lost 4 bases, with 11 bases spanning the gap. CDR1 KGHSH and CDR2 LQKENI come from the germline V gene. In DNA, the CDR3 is TGTGCCAGCTCACCAACATCTAGGGGCACCGGGGAGCTGTTTTTT. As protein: CASSPTSRGTGELFF.

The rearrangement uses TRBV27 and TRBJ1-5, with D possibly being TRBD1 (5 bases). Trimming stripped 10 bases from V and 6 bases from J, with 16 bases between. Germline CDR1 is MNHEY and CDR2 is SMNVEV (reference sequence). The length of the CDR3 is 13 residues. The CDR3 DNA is TGTGCCACCGCGCCCGGCGGGACTCAGCCCCAGCATTTT. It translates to CATAPGGTQPQHF.

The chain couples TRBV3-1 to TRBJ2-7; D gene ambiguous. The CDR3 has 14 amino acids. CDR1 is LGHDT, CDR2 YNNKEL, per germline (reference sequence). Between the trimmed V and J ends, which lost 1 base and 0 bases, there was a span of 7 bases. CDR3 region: CASSQAASSYEQYF. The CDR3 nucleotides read TGTGCCAGCAGCCAAGCTGCATCCTCCTACGAGCAGTACTTC.

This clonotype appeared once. CDR3 in amino acids: CASTPKSATYEQYF. CDR3 in DNA: TGCGCCAGCACCCCTAAATCAGCGACCTACGAGCAGTACTTC. This chain connects TRBV5-1 to TRBJ2-7; D call uncertain. From germline, CDR1 is SGHRS and CDR2 YFSETQ. Trimming shortened V by 6 bases and J by 2 bases, and 15 bases separated the two germline ends. This CDR3 is 14 amino acids long.

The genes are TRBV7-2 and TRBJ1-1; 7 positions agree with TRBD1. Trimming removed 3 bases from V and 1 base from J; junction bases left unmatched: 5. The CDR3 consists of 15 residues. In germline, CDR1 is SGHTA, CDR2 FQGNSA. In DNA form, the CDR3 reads TGTGCCAGCAGCTTTAGGGGGCGCGCGAACACTGAAGCTTTCTTT. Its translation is CASSFRGRANTEAFF.

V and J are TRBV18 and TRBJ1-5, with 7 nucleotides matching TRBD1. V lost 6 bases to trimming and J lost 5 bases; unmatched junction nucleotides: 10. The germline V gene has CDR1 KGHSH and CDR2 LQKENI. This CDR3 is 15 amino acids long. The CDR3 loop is CASSPSGDRDQPQHF. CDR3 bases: TGTGCCAGCTCGCCCTCCGGCGACAGGGATCAGCCCCAGCATTTT.

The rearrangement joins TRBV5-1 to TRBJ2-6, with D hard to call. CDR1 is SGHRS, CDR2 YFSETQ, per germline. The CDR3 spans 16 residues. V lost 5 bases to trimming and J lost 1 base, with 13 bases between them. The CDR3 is CASSRSSASGANVLTF. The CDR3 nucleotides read TGCGCCAGCAGTAGATCCTCGGCTTCTGGGGCCAACGTCCTGACTTTC.

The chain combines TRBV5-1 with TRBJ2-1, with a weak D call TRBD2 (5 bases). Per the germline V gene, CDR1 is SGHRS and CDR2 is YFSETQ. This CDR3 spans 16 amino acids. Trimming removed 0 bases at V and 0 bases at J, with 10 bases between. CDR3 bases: TGCGCCAGCAGCTTGGATGGGAGCGGCTCCTACAATGAGCAGTTCTTC. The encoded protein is CASSLDGSGSYNEQFF.

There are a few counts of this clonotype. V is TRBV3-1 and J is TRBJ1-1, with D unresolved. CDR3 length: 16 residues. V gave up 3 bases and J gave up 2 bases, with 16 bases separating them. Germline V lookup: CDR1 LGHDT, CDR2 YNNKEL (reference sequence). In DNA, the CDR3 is TGTGCCAGCAGCCATGACCGGCCCGCAGGAAACACTGAAGCTTTCTTT. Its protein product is CASSHDRPAGNTEAFF.

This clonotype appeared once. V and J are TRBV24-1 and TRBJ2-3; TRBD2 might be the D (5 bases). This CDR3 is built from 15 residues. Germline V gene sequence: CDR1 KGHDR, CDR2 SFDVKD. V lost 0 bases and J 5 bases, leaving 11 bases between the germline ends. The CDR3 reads CATSDLHSAGDTQYF. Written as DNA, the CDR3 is TGTGCCACCAGTGATTTGCATAGCGCGGGAGATACGCAGTATTTT.

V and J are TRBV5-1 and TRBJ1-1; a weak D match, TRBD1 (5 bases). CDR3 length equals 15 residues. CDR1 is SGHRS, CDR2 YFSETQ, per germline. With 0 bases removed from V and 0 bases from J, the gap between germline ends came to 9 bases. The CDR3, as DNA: TGCGCCAGCAGCTTGGGACAGACCGTGAACACTGAAGCTTTCTTT. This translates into CASSLGQTVNTEAFF.

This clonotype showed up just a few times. The CDR3 coding sequence is TGTGCCTGGAGTGTAGGTCTCAATCAGCCCCAGCATTTT. It encodes CAWSVGLNQPQHF. This chain links TRBV30 with TRBJ1-5; D gene ambiguous. Per the germline V gene, CDR1 is GTSNPN and CDR2 is SVGIG (reference sequence). With 0 bases removed from V and 3 bases from J, the gap between germline ends came to 6 bases. CDR3 size: 13 residues.

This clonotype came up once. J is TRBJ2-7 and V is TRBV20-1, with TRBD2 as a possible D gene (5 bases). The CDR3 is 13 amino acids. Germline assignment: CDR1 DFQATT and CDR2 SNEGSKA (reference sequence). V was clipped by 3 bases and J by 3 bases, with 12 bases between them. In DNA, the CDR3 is TGCAGTGCTAGTCGAGCGGCAGTCTACGAGCAGTACTTC. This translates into CSASRAAVYEQYF.

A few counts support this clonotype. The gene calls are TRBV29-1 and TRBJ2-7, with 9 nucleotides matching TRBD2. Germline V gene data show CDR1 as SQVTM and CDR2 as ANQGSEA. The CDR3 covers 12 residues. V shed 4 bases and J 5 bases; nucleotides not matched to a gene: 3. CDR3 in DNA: TGCAGCGTTGGAGCGGGAGGCGACGAGCAGTACTTC. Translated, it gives CSVGAGGDEQYF.